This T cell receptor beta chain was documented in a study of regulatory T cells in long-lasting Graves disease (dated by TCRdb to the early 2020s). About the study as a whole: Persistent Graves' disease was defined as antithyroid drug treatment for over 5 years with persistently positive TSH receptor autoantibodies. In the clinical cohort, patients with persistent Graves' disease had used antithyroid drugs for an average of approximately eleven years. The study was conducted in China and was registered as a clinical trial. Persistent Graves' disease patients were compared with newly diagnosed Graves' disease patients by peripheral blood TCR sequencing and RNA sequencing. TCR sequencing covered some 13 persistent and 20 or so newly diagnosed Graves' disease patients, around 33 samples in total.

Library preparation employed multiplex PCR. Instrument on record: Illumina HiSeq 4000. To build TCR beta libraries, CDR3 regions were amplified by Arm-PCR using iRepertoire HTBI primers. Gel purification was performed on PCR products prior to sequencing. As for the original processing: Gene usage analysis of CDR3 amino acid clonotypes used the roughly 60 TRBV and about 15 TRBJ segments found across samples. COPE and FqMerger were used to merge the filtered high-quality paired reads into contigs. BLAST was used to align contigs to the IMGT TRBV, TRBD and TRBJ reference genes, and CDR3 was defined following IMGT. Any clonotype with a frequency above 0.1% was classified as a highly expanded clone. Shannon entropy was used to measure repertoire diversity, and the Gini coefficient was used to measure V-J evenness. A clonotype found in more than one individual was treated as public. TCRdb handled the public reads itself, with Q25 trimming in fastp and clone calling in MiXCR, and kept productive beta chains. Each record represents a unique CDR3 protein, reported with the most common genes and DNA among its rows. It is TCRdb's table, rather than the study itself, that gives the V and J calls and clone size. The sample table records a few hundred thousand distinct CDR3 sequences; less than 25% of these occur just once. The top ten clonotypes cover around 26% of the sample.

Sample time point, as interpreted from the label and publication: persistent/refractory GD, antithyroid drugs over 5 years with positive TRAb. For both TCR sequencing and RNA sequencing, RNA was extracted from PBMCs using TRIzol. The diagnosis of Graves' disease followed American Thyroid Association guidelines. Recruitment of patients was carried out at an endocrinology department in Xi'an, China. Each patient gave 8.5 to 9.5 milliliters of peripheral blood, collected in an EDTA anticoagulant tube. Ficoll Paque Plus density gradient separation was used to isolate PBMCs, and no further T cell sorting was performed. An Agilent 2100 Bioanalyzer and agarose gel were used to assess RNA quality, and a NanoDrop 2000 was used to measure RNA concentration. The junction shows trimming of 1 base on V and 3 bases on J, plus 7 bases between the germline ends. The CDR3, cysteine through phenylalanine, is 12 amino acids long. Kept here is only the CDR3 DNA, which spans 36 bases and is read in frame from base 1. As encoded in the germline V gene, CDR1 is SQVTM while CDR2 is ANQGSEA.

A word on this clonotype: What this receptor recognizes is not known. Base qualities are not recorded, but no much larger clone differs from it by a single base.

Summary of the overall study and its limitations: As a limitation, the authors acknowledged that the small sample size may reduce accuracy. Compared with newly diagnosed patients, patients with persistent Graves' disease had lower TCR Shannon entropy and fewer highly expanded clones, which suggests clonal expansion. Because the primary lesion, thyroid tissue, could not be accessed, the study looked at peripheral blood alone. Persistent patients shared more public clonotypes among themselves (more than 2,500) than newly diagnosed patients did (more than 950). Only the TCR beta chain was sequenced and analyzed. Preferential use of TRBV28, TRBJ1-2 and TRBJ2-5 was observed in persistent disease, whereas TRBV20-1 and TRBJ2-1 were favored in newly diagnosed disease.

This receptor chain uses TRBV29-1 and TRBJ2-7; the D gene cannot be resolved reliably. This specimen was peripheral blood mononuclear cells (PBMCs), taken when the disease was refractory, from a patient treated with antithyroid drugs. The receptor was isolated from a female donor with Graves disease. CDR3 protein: CSVEAQDYEQYF. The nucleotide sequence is TGCAGCGTTGAAGCGCAGGACTACGAGCAGTACTTC.